This TCR beta chain was sequenced in a study of cytomegalovirus exposure and HLA in healthy donors. Study background: The 120 or so validation repertoires used a platform that matched the one used for the 500 to 700 first-cohort repertoires, as a later analysis reported. Whole-study results and caveats: It was found in a later analysis that first-cohort TCR clusters tended to co-occur in the 100 to 150 validation repertoires. Listed as cytomegalovirus-associated were over 150 TCR beta chains.

This clone was recorded only once. No antigen is known for it. The data were produced by immunoSEQ multiplex PCR, yet TCRdb's version contains in-frame clones alone and is incomplete. The sample has about 73,000 clones, about 95% seen once. These donors were members of the approximately 120-subject validation cohort, a group separate from the roughly 670-subject first cohort. V was trimmed by 2 bases and J by 5 bases, leaving 6 bases between them. The germline gives CDR1 MNHEY, CDR2 SMNVEV (reference sequence). This CDR3 spans 12 amino acids. The sequenced sample consisted of PBMCs. The TCR comes from a man in his late teens or twenties in good health and CMV-seronegative. The chain links TRBV27 to TRBJ1-1; the D is unclear. CDR3 sequence (DNA): TGTGCCAGCAGTTTACGGGGTACTGAAGCTTTCTTT. This encodes CASSLRGTEAFF.